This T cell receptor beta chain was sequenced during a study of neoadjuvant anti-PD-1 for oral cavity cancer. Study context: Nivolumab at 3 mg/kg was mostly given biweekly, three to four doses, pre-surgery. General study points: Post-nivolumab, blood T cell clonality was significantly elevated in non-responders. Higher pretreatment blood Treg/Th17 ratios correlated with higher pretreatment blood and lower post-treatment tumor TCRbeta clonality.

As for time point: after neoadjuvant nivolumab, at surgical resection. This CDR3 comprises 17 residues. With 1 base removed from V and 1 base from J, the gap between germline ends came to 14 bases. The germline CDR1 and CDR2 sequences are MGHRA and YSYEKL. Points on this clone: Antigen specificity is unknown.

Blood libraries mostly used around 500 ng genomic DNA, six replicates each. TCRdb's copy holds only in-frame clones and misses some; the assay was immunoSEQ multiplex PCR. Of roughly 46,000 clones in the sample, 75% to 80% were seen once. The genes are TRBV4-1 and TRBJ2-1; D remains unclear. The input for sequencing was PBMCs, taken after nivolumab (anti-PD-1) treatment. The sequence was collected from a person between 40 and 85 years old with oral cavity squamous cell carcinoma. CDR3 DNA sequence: TGCGCCAGCAGCCAAGGTCTCCGAACTCCATCCTACAATGAGCAGTTCTTC. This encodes CASSQGLRTPSYNEQFF.